This T cell receptor (beta chain) was captured in a study of T cell responses to AZD1222 COVID-19 vaccine. The CDR3 is made up of 16 amino acids. Looked up from germline, CDR1 is SGHTA and CDR2 is FQGNSA. The ends were cut back, 2 bases at V and 7 bases at J, with 20 bases in the middle. Samples with a second dose at about 4 or about 12 weeks were pooled together. Study-level points and caveats: With two AZD1222 doses given, Spike-specific TCR breadth and depth both rose. Reportedly, nearly half of unique spike TCRs recognized epitopes outside B.1.351/B.1.1.7 mutations.

The method was immunoSEQ multiplex PCR; TCRdb's version includes in-frame clones alone and lacks a portion of them. The sample lists some 120,000 clones; approximately 91% were seen once. Of note for this clone: Its antigen is unidentified.

The input for sequencing was peripheral blood, taken 28 days after the second AZD1222 dose. This TCR was recovered from an adult who received the AZD1222 COVID-19 vaccine. The J gene is TRBJ1-2, the V gene TRBV7-2; D is undetermined. CDR3 nucleotide sequence: TGTGCCAGCAGCTTAAGGGCAGAGCTCTTAGGAAGTGGCTACACCTTC. Translated, it gives CASSLRAELLGSGYTF.